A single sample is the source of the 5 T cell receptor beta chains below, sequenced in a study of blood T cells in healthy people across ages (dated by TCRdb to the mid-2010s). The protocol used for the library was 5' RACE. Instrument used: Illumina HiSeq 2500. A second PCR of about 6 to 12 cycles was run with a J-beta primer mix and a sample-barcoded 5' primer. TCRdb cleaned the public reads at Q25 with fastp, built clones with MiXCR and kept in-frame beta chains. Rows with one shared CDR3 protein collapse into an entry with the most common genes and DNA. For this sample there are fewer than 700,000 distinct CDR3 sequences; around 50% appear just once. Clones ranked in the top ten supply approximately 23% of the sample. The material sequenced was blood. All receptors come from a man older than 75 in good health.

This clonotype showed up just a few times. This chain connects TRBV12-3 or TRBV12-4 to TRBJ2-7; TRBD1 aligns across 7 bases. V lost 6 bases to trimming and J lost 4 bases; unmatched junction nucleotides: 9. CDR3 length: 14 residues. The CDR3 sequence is CASRGTGVQYEQYF. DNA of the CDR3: TGTGCCAGCAGGGGTACAGGGGTGCAGTACGAGCAGTACTTC.

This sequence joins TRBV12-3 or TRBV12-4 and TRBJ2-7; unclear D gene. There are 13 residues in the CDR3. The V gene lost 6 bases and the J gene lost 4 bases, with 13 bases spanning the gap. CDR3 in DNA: TGTGCCAGCAGCGCCGGCGGCCCTTACGAGCAGTACTTC. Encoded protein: CASSAGGPYEQYF.

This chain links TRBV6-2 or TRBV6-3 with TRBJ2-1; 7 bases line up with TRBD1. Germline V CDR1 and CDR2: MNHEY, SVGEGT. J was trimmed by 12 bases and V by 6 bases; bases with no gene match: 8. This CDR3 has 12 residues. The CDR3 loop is CASSRRDSGQFF. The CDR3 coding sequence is TGTGCCAGCAGCCGCCGGGACAGCGGGCAGTTCTTC.

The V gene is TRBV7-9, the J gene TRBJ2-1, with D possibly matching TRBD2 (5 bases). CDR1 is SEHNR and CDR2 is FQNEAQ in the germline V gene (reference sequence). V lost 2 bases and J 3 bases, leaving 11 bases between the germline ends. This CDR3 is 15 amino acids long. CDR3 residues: CASSLLEADYNEQFF. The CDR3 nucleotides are TGTGCCAGCAGCTTATTGGAGGCTGACTACAATGAGCAGTTCTTC.

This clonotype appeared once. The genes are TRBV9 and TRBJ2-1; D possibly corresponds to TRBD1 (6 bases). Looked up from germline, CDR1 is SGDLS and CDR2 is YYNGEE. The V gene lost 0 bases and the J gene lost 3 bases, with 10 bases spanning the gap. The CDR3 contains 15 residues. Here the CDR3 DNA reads TGTGCCAGCAGCGTAGAGGGGGACCGCTACAATGAGCAGTTCTTC. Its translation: CASSVEGDRYNEQFF.